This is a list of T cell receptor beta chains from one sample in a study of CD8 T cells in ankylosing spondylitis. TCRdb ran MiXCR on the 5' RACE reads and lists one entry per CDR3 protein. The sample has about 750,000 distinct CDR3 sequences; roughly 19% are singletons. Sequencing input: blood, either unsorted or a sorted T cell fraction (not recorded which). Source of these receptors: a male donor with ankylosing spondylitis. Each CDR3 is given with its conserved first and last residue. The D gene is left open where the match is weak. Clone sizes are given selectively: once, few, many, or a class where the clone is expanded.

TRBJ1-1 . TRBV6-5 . TGTGCCAGCACTTTGGGGGAAACAAATGAAGCTTTCTTT CASTLGETNEAFF
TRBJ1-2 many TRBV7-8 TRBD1 TGTGCCAGCAGCCGACAAACCGCAGGGGGCTCGGGCTATGGCTACACCTTC CASSRQTAGGSGYGYTF
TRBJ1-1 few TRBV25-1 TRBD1 TGTGCCAGCAACACCGGGACAGGAGCTTTCTTT CASNTGTGAFF
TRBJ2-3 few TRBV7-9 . TGTGCCAGCAGCTTAGCGGGTGGAGACGGCACAGATACGCAGTATTTT CASSLAGGDGTDTQYF
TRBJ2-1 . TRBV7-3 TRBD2 TGTGCCAGCAGCCGAGCGGGGCCTAACAATGAGCAGTTCTTC CASSRAGPNNEQFF
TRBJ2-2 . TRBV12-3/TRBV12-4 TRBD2 TGTGCCAGCAGTTTGACTAGCGGGGGACCTCGCGGCGGGGAGCTGTTTTTT CASSLTSGGPRGGELFF
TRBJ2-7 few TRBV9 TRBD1 TGTGCCAGCAGCCCCCCAGGGGGGACAGGGGGACCATACGAGCAGTACTTC CASSPPGGTGGPYEQYF
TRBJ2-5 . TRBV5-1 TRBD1 TGTGCCAGCAGTTCTGGGACAGTCCAAGAGACCCAGTACTTC CASSSGTVQETQYF
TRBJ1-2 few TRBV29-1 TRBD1 TGCAGCGTTGACCAGGGGGATGGCTACACCTTC CSVDQGDGYTF
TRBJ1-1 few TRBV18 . TGTGCCAGCTCACCAGCCTTGAACACTGAAGCTTTCTTT CASSPALNTEAFF
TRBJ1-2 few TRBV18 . TGTGCCAGCTCACCGGCGGCAGCCAACTATGGCTACACCTTC CASSPAAANYGYTF
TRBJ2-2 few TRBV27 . TGTGCCAGCAGTATCCGACCCTTTGCCGGGGAGCTGTTTTTT CASSIRPFAGELFF
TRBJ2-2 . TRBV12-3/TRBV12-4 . TGTGCCAGCATCCTATGGGGGAGTCCTAACACCGGGGAGCTGTTTTTT CASILWGSPNTGELFF
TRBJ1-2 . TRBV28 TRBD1 TGTGCCAGCAGTTTCGCCAGACAGGGGAACTATGGCTACACCTTC CASSFARQGNYGYTF
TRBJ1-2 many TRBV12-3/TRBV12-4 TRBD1 TGTGCCAGCAGTTTCCCAGGGGGGAATGGCTACACCTTC CASSFPGGNGYTF
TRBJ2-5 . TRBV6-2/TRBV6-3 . TGTGCCAGCAATAACCCTCTGGGGGCTTTGGAAGAGACCCAGTACTTC CASNNPLGALEETQYF
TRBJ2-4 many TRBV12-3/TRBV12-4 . TGTGCCAGCAGCCTCGGTTGGGGGGCCAAAAACATTCAGTACTTC CASSLGWGAKNIQYF
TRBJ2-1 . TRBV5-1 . TGCGCCAGCAGCTTTAAGGGACTGGACTCCTACAATGAGCAGTTCTTC CASSFKGLDSYNEQFF
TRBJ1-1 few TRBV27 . TGTGCCAGCAGTTTAAAAGTAGGGGTCATCAACACTGAAGCTTTCTTT CASSLKVGVINTEAFF
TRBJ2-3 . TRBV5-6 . TGTGCCAGCAGCTTGGGATCAACCTCCATGGATACGCAGTATTTT CASSLGSTSMDTQYF
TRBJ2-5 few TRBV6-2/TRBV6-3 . TGTGCCAGCAGTTACGTCGGGGCAGTTCAAGAGACCCAGTACTTC CASSYVGAVQETQYF
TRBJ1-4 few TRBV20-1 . TGCAGTGCTAGAGATGGCCGATCAAAGAATGAAAAACTGTTTTTT CSARDGRSKNEKLFF
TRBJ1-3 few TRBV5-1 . TGCGCCAGCAGCTTGGCCTCAGGTGGCGGAGGAAACACCATATATTTT CASSLASGGGGNTIYF
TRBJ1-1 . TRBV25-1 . TGTGCCAGCAAGAAGAAGGATATGGCTTTCTTT CASKKKDMAFF
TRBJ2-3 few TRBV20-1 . TGCAGTGCTAGAGTTTCACCTAGCACAGATACGCAGTATTTT CSARVSPSTDTQYF
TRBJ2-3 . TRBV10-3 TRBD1 TGTGCCATCAGCCCTCAGACAGGGGGCGCAGATACGCAGTATTTT CAISPQTGGADTQYF
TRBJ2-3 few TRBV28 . TGTGCCAGCAGTTTAGTGGGGCGGCTTGGGGGCACAGATACGCAGTATTTT CASSLVGRLGGTDTQYF
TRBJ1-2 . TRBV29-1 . TGCAGCGTTGAATCTCAGCTGGGCGGCTACACCTTC CSVESQLGGYTF
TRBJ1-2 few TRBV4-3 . TGCGCCAGCAGCCAAGTTGGCGTGCGGGGGGGCTTAGAAGGCTACACCTTC CASSQVGVRGGLEGYTF
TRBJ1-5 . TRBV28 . TGTGCCAGCAGTTTATCGGGACAAACCACTCAGCCCCAGCATTTT CASSLSGQTTQPQHF
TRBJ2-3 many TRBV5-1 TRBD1 TGCGCCAGCAGTTCCCGGGACAGGGGGCTTCCAGATACGCAGTATTTT CASSSRDRGLPDTQYF
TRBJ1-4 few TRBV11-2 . TGTGCCAGCAGCTTAAACCCCGGGGCTAATGAAAAACTGTTTTTT CASSLNPGANEKLFF
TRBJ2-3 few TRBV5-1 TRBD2 TGCGCCAGCAGCTTTTCCTTCAGCGGGGGGGGCACAGATACGCAGTATTTT CASSFSFSGGGTDTQYF
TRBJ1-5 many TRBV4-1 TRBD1 TGCGCCAGCAGCCAATTGGGACAGACAAATCAGCCCCAGCATTTT CASSQLGQTNQPQHF
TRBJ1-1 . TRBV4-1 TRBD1 TGCGCCAGCAGCCAGACAGGGCTTAACACTGAAGTTTTCTTT CASSQTGLNTEVFF
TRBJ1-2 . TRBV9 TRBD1 TGTGCCAGCAGCGAGGGGGCAGCTTATGGCTACACCTTC CASSEGAAYGYTF
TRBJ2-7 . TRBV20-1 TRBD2 TGCAGTGCTATGGGACTAGCGGAATCCTACGAGCAGTACTTC CSAMGLAESYEQYF
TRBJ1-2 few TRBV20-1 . TGCAGTGCTAGAGAACCCGGGACCAACTATGGCTACACCTTC CSAREPGTNYGYTF
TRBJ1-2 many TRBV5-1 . TGCGCCAGCAGCTTGGCCATTTCTGATGGCTACACCTTC CASSLAISDGYTF
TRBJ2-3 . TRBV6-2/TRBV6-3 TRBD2 TGTGCCAGCAGTTACCCCGGACTAGCGGGAGTGTATACGCAGTATTTT CASSYPGLAGVYTQYF
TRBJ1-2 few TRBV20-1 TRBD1 TGCAGTGCTACATTACAGGGGGCTTGGGGCTACACCTTC CSATLQGAWGYTF
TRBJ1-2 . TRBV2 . TGTGCCAGCAGTAGGATGGACTATGGCTACACCTTC CASSRMDYGYTF
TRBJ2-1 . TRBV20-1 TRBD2 TGCAGTGCTAGAGACTCACTCCGGACTAGCGGGCTGGTCAATGAGCAGTTCTTC CSARDSLRTSGLVNEQFF
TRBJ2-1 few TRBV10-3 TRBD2 TGTGCCATCACACCGTCTAGCGGAATTTCCTACAATGAGCAGTTCTTC CAITPSSGISYNEQFF
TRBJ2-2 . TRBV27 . TGTGCCAGCACTTCCGTCGTAGGTGTGAACACCGGGGAGCTGTTTTTT CASTSVVGVNTGELFF
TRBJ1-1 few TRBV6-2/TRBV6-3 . TGTGCCAGCAGTTTCAAGGCTAACACTGAAGCTTTCTTT CASSFKANTEAFF
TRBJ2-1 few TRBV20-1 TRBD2 TGCAGTGGGCGGGTGGCGGGGGGCCGATCCTACAATGAGCAGTTCTTC CSGRVAGGRSYNEQFF
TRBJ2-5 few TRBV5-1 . TGCGCCAGCAGCTTTGGGGGCAGCCCTAGCAGCCAACAAGAGACCCAGTACTTC CASSFGGSPSSQQETQYF
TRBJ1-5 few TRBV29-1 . TGCAGCGTTGGGGACCATAGCAATCAGCCCCAGCATTTT CSVGDHSNQPQHF
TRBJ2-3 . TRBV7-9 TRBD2 TGTGCCAGCAGCTCATCACTAGCGGGAGTGACGACAGATACGCAGTATTTT CASSSSLAGVTTDTQYF
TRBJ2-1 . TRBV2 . TGTGCCAGCAGAGGGGACACCCGGGATGAGCAGTTCTTC CASRGDTRDEQFF
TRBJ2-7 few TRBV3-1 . TGTGCCAGCAGCCCAAGATTAGTAGGGGGTTACGAGCAGTACTTC CASSPRLVGGYEQYF
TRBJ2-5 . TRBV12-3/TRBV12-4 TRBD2 TGTGCCAGCAGACGTGGGGCGGGGGGCCGACAAGAGACCCAGTACTTC CASRRGAGGRQETQYF
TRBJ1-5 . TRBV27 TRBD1 TGTGCCAGCAGTTTCCAAGGACAGGGGACTCAGCCCCAGCATTTT CASSFQGQGTQPQHF
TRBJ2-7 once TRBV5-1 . TGCGCCAGCAGCTTGGCGGGTGGGGGGGCCTCCGAGCAGTACTTC CASSLAGGGASEQYF
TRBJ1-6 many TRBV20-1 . TGCAGTGCTAGAGATCCCGCCCTTGGCGGGGACTCACCCCTCCACTTT CSARDPALGGDSPLHF
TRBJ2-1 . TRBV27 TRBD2 TGTGCCAGCGGGGGGGCACTAGCGGGAGGTCACAATGAGCAGTTCTTC CASGGALAGGHNEQFF